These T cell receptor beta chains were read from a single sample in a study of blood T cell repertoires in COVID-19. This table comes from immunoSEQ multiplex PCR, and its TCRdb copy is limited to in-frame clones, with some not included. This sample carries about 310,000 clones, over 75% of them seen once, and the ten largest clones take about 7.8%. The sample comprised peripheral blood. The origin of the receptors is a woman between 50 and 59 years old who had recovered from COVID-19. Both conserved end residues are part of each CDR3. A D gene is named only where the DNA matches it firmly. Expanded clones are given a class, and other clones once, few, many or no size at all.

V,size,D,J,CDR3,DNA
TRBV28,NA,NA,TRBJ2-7,CASSFTTYEQYF,TGTGCCAGCAGTTTCACTACCTACGAGCAGTACTTC
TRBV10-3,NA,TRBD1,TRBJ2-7,CAISGQGSYEQYF,TGTGCCATCAGCGGACAGGGGTCCTACGAGCAGTACTTC
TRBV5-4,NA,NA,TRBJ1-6,CASSLGAQNNSPLHF,TGTGCCAGCAGCTTAGGGGCGCAGAATAATTCACCCCTCCACTTT
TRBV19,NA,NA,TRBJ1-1,CASSSSGGWTEAFF,TGTGCCAGTAGTAGCAGTGGAGGATGGACTGAAGCTTTCTTT
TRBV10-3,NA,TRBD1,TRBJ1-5,CATGVQGSNQPQHF,TGTGCCACCGGGGTACAGGGGAGCAATCAGCCCCAGCATTTT
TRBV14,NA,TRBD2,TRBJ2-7,CASSQLVAGAEQYF,TGTGCCAGCAGCCAATTGGTAGCGGGAGCCGAGCAGTACTTC
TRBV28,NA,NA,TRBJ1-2,CASTLGGSNYGYTF,TGTGCCAGCACCCTAGGTGGGTCTAACTATGGCTACACCTTC
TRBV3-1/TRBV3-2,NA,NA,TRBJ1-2,CASSQGAGYGYTF,TGTGCCAGCAGCCAAGGGGCAGGATATGGCTACACCTTC
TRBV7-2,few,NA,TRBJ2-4,CASRETGENIQYF,TGTGCCAGCAGGGAGACGGGTGAGAACATTCAGTACTTC
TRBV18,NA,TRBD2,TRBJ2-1,CASSPSGGYNEQFF,TGTGCCAGCTCACCATCGGGGGGTTACAATGAGCAGTTCTTC
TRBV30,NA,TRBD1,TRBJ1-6,CACTRDRDSPLHF,TGTGCCTGTACCCGGGACAGGGATTCACCCCTCCACTTT
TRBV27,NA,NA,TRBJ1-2,CASSLLPDGENYGYTF,TGTGCCAGCAGTCTTCTCCCCGACGGAGAAAACTATGGCTACACCTTC
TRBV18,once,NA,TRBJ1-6,CASSPAGDNSPLHF,TGTGCCAGCTCCCCAGCCGGGGATAATTCACCCCTCCACTTT
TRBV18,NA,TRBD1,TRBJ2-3,CASSQQGSSTDTQYF,TGTGCCAGCTCACAACAGGGGAGTAGCACAGATACGCAGTATTTT
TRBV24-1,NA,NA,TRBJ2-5,CATSDTMTAMETQYF,TGTGCCACCAGTGATACTATGACAGCGATGGAGACCCAGTACTTC
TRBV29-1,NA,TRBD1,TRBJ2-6,CSVGTVWTSGANVLTF,TGCAGCGTCGGGACAGTCTGGACCTCTGGGGCCAACGTCCTGACTTTC
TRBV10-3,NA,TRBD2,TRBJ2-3,CAIRSSGRAGADTQYF,TGTGCCATCAGGTCTAGCGGGAGGGCCGGGGCAGATACGCAGTATTTT
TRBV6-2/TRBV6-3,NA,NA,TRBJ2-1,CASSQVGIAGGPLGEQFF,TGTGCCAGCAGTCAAGTGGGGATAGCCGGAGGCCCCCTTGGTGAGCAGTTCTTC
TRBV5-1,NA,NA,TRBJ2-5,CASSVLGGPMETQYF,TGCGCCAGCAGCGTACTCGGGGGGCCAATGGAGACCCAGTACTTC
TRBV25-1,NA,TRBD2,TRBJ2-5,CASSVSGGVETQYF,TGTGCCAGCAGTGTTAGCGGGGGGGTCGAGACCCAGTACTTC
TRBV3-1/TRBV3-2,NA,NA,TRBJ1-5,CASSQDLVNQPQHF,TGTGCCAGCAGCCAAGACCTTGTTAATCAGCCCCAGCATTTT
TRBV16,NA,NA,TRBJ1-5,CASSQFSGRGKSGQPQHF,TGTGCCAGCAGCCAATTTTCAGGCAGGGGAAAGTCAGGTCAGCCCCAGCATTTT
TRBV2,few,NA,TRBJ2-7,CASSEEGEQYF,TGTGCCAGCAGTGAGGAGGGCGAGCAGTACTTC
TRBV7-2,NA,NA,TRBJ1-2,CASSLAYRGANYGYTF,TGTGCCAGCAGCTTAGCGTATCGGGGGGCTAACTATGGCTACACCTTC
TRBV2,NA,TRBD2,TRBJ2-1,CASSSRGLAINNEQFF,TGTGCCAGCAGTTCCCGCGGACTAGCGATTAACAATGAGCAGTTCTTC
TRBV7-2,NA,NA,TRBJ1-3,CASSLGLIGALGNTIYF,TGTGCCAGCAGCTTAGGGCTGATAGGGGCATTGGGAAACACCATATATTTT
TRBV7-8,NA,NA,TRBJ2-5,CASSLVLAQETQYF,TGTGCCAGCAGCTTAGTACTAGCTCAAGAGACCCAGTACTTC
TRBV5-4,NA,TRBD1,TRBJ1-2,CASSHRDSEFYTF,TGTGCCAGCAGCCACCGGGACAGCGAGTTCTACACCTTC
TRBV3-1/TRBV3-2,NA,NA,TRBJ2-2,CASSLGSTGELFF,TGTGCCAGCAGTTTGGGCAGCACCGGGGAGCTGTTTTTT
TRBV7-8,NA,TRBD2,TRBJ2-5,CASSFLAGNALETQYF,TGTGCCAGCAGCTTCCTAGCGGGCAACGCGCTAGAGACCCAGTACTTC
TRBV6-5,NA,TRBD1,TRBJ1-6,CASRDREGSPLHF,TGTGCCAGCCGGGACAGGGAAGGTTCACCCCTCCACTTT
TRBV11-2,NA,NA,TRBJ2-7,CASSWGRSATYEQYF,TGTGCCAGCAGCTGGGGGCGGAGCGCTACCTACGAGCAGTACTTC
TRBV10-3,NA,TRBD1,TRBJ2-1,CATIQGEDYRKQFF,TGTGCCACAATACAGGGGGAAGATTACAGGAAACAGTTCTTC
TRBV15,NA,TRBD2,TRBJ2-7,CATRASGPSYEQYF,TGTGCCACCAGAGCTAGCGGCCCCTCCTACGAGCAGTACTTC
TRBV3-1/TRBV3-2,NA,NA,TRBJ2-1,CASSQVWLAEQFF,TGTGCCAGCAGCCAAGTTTGGCTGGCTGAGCAGTTCTTC
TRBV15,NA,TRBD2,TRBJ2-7,CATSKGLAGGSEQYF,TGTGCCACCAGCAAAGGGCTAGCGGGGGGTTCCGAGCAGTACTTC
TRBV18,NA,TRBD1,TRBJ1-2,CASSPPLDRGQLAYGYTF,TGTGCCAGCTCACCACCGTTGGACAGGGGACAACTTGCCTATGGCTACACCTTC
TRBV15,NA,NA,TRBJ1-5,CATSRERKRNQPQHF,TGTGCCACCAGCAGAGAAAGAAAGCGGAATCAGCCCCAGCATTTT
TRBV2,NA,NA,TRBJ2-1,CASSDAQGSRNEQFF,TGTGCCAGCAGTGATGCCCAGGGGAGTAGGAATGAGCAGTTCTTC
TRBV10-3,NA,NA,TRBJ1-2,CAIRRDTNYGYTF,TGTGCCATCAGAAGGGACACCAACTATGGCTACACCTTC
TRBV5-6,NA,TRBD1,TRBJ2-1,CASSLGTGPQFF,TGTGCCAGCAGCTTGGGGACAGGGCCGCAGTTCTTC
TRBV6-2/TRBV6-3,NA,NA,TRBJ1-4,CASSYSGLIPTNEKLFF,TGTGCCAGCAGCTACTCCGGACTGATTCCAACTAATGAAAAACTGTTTTTT